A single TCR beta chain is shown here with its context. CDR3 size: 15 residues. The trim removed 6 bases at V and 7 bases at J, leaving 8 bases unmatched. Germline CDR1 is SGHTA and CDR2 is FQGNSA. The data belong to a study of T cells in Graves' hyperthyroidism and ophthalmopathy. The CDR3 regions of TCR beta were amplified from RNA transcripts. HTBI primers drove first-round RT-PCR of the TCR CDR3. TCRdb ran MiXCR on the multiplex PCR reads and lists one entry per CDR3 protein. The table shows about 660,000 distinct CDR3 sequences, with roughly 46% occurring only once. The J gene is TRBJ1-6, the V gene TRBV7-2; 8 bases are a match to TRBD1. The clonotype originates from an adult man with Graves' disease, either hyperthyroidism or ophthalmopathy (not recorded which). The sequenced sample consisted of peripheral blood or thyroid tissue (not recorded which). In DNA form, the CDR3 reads TGTGCCAGCAGTGCTAGACAGGGGCCCAATTCACCCCTCCACTTT. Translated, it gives CASSARQGPNSPLHF.